Listed here are 17 T cell receptor beta chains from one sample, sequenced in a study of T cells expressing NK-cell markers. TCRdb re-called the 5' RACE reads and catalogs CDR3 proteins one per entry, DNA excluded. Across approximately 150,000 distinct CDR3 sequences, the top ten clones capture roughly an eighth of the sample. What was sequenced was blood T cells: a sorted CD56 or NKG2C T cell subset, CD4+ or CD8+ T cells, or bulk PBMC T cells (not recorded which). The receptor source for this set is a man aged 18-30 years in good health.

The V call is TRBV27, the J call TRBJ2-5; the D call of TRBD1 rests on TCRdb alone, since no DNA is present to check it. The CDR3 has 14 amino acids. The germline V gene encodes CDR1 MNHEY and CDR2 SMNVEV (reference sequence). This CDR3 reads CASSPTPGVETQYF.

J is TRBJ2-2 and V is TRBV3-1. Germline assignment: CDR1 LGHDT and CDR2 YNNKEL (reference sequence). The CDR3 consists of 12 residues. The CDR3 loop is CASSHRTGELFF.

The V gene is TRBV4-3, the J gene TRBJ2-5; TCRdb picks TRBD2, but there is no DNA to check that call. Looked up from germline, CDR1 is LGHNA and CDR2 is YSLEER. The CDR3 has 15 residues. The CDR3 spells CASSQDRAGVVTQYF.

The chain joins TRBV12-3 or TRBV12-4 to TRBJ2-5; TCRdb selects TRBD2, and the lack of DNA leaves this call unchecked. The CDR3 spans 15 residues. The CDR3 spells CASSYTSDYQETQYF.

The chain has TRBV6-1 and TRBJ2-2; absent DNA, TCRdb's TRBD2 call cannot be checked. There are 16 residues in the CDR3. From germline, CDR1 is MNHNS and CDR2 SASEGT. CDR3 region: CASSRGLAGGDGELFF.

The V and J genes are TRBV16 and TRBJ2-1; the D call of TRBD2 rests on TCRdb alone, since no DNA is present to check it. Germline CDR1 and CDR2: KGHSY and FQNENV. CDR3 length: 16 residues. The CDR3 spells CASSQYVAGGYNEQFF.

V gene TRBV4-3 combines with J gene TRBJ2-4; there is no DNA to check the TCRdb D call of TRBD1. CDR3 length equals 18 residues. Looked up from germline, CDR1 is LGHNA and CDR2 is YSLEER. The CDR3 is CASSQNYGQGLAKNIQYF.

The rearrangement uses TRBV27 and TRBJ2-7. The CDR3 sequence is 17 residues long. Per the germline V gene, CDR1 is MNHEY and CDR2 is SMNVEV (reference sequence). CDR3 residues: CASSLSLTSGPSYEQYF.

V usage is TRBV30 and J usage is TRBJ2-1; with no DNA, the TCRdb D assignment of TRBD2 cannot be verified. The CDR3 consists of 17 residues. Per germline, CDR1 GTSNPN and CDR2 SVGIG (reference sequence). The CDR3 loop reads CAWTGLAGIKTYNEQFF.

V and J are TRBV6-1 and TRBJ2-1; as DNA is missing, the TRBD2 call by TCRdb cannot be tested. CDR3 size: 18 residues. Germline CDR1 and CDR2: MNHNS and SASEGT. This CDR3 is CASSPRNLAGGSYNEQFF.

V gene TRBV12-3 or TRBV12-4 combines with J gene TRBJ2-3; the TCRdb D gene call, TRBD1, has no DNA to confirm it. CDR3 length equals 14 residues. The CDR3 is CASSLGTPTDTQYF.

The chain uses TRBV5-5 and TRBJ2-1; there is no DNA to check the TCRdb D call of TRBD2. The CDR3 is 17 amino acids. The germline V gene encodes CDR1 SGHKS and CDR2 YYEKEE (reference sequence). The CDR3 is CASSLTPTSGANNEQFF.

The chain uses TRBV9 and TRBJ2-3; TCRdb proposes TRBD1, but this gene call is untestable without DNA. Germline V gene sequence: CDR1 SGDLS, CDR2 YYNGEE. The CDR3 totals 15 residues. The CDR3 sequence: CASSVETDNTDTQYF.

This rearrangement joins TRBV11-2 to TRBJ2-5; TCRdb's assignment of TRBD2 cannot be checked, as there is no DNA. Germline CDR1 reads SGHAT; CDR2 reads FQNNGV. This CDR3 has 14 residues. The CDR3 is CASSQGGPPETQYF.

This chain uses TRBV20-1 with TRBJ2-3; TCRdb lists TRBD2, though no DNA is available to test this call. This CDR3 comprises 16 residues. Germline V gene lookup returns CDR1 DFQATT and CDR2 SNEGSKA (reference sequence). The CDR3 reads CSARGGLAGTTDTQYF.

The chain uses TRBV4-3 and TRBJ1-1; TCRdb picks TRBD1, but there is no DNA to check that call. The CDR3 spans 13 residues. Per germline, CDR1 LGHNA and CDR2 YSLEER. This CDR3 reads CASSHGTGTEAFF.

The rearrangement joins TRBV7-9 to TRBJ1-5; TCRdb's D gene call, TRBD1, goes unchecked for lack of DNA. Germline V gene data show CDR1 as SEHNR and CDR2 as FQNEAQ (reference sequence). This CDR3 has 15 amino acids. The CDR3 spells CASSLGGERNQPQHF. The complete variable domain, with remaining parts taken from reference TRBV7-9 and TRBJ1-5, reads DTGVSQNPRHKITKRGQNVTFRCDPISEHNRLYWYRQTLGQGPEFLTYFQNEAQLEKSRLLSDRFSAERPKGSFSTLEIQRTEQGDSAMYLCASSLGGERNQPQHFGDGTRLSIL.